The subject of this entry is one TCR beta chain. The antigen it recognizes is unknown. Base qualities are not provided; no much larger clone lies one nucleotide away. PBMCs were obtained by Ficoll density gradient centrifugation and kept cryopreserved until use. The record originates from a study of memory B cells and T cells in multiple sclerosis listed by TCRdb under 2018. Study-wide context: In multiple sclerosis patients, the study set the TCR beta repertoires of autoproliferating peripheral T cells against those of T cells infiltrating brain lesions. TCR sequencing involved a couple of multiple sclerosis patients from whom brain lesions at autopsy or brain-infiltrating cells from biopsy were available.

General study outcomes and caveats: Because clone-set sizes varied across compartments, the counts of shared clonotypes were affected, making normalization necessary.

Based on the germline V gene, the CDR1 and CDR2 sequences are SNHLY and FYNNEI. V is shortened by 6 bases, J by 6 bases, and the region joining them spans 18 bases. From its cysteine to its phenylalanine, the CDR3 spans 14 amino acids. CDR3 DNA is the only sequence kept; it has 42 bases, read in frame from the first base. The immunoSEQ Platform was used to amplify TCRbeta CDR3 regions from extracted genomic DNA. The immunoSEQ assay used multiplex PCR together with high-throughput sequencing and a bioinformatics pipeline from the vendor. Concerning the study's data processing: After discarding non-productive sequences and any CDR3s under 4 amino acids in length, clonotype frequencies were recalculated for each sample. In immunoSEQ Analyzer 2.0, shared clonotypes were identified as identical CDR3 amino acid, V gene and J gene sequences. To normalize repertoire overlap, the number of shared clonotypes was divided by the product of the two clone-set sizes and multiplied by 1000 to give arbitrary units. The table comes from immuneACCESS by way of TCRdb, which keeps in-frame sequences with V and J called. Part of the clones is missing from these tables; in studies checked, under half for an unresolved V gene and the rest for unknown reasons. That table is the source of V, J and clone size, and D and trimming were worked out from the DNA. This sample has fewer than 15,000 clones in its table, and roughly two thirds of those were observed once. 2% to 2.5% of the sample lies in the top ten.

This clonotype was obtained from a human donor with multiple sclerosis. The material sequenced was memory (CD45RO+) CD4+ T cells from blood. This sample's cell subset or site label indicates: CD45RO+ memory T cells sorted from peripheral blood. The chain is encoded by TRBV2 joined to TRBJ2-7, and the D gene may be TRBD2, 7 bases matching. The encoded CDR3 is CASRPRGGVTEQYF. Read as DNA, the sequence is TGTGCCAGCAGGCCTAGAGGGGGGGTAACCGAGCAGTACTTC.